These 21 T cell receptor beta chains were all obtained from the same sample, sequenced in a study of CD8 T cells in ankylosing spondylitis. TCRdb independently ran MiXCR on the 5' RACE reads; one entry per CDR3 protein. Among 300,000 to 400,000 distinct CDR3 sequences listed, more than 9% were seen once. The sample taken for sequencing was blood, either unsorted or a sorted T cell fraction (not recorded which). Every receptor here comes from a female donor with ankylosing spondylitis or in good health (not recorded which).

At least ten counts were recorded for this clonotype. The chain is built from TRBV5-1 and TRBJ2-1, with 9 bases that match TRBD2. With 2 bases clipped from V and 5 bases from J, the junction kept 5 bases outside the gene matches. The germline CDR1 and CDR2 sequences are SGHRS and YFSETQ. This CDR3 has 15 amino acids. The CDR3: CASSLGGLANNEQFF. The DNA of the CDR3 is TGCGCCAGCAGCTTAGGGGGACTAGCAAACAATGAGCAGTTCTTC.

This clonotype was seen a single time. The chain combines TRBV28 with TRBJ2-7; D gene uncertain. In germline, CDR1 is MDHEN, CDR2 SYDVKM. CDR3 length equals 14 residues. V lost 3 bases and J 0 bases, leaving 9 bases between the germline ends. The CDR3 DNA is TGTGCCAGCAGTTTTGGCCTACTCTCCTACGAGCAGTACTTC. It translates to CASSFGLLSYEQYF.

Ten or more counts support this clonotype. The J gene is TRBJ2-2, the V gene TRBV4-3; D call uncertain. Germline loops: CDR1 LGHNA, CDR2 YSLEER. The CDR3 covers 15 residues. The V gene lost 4 bases and the J gene lost 0 bases, with 9 bases spanning the gap. CDR3 nucleotides: TGCGCCAGCAGCCTTTCTAGTACGAACACCGGGGAGCTGTTTTTT. This translates into CASSLSSTNTGELFF.

As regards this clonotype: This may stem from a read error, because a much larger clone lies one nucleotide away. The CDR3 nucleotides read TGCGCCAGCACCCACCCTTCGGGCACCTACAATGAGCAGTTCTTC. Translated: CASTHPSGTYNEQFF. The chain carries TRBV5-1 and TRBJ2-1, with unresolved D. The CDR3 covers 15 residues. The germline gives CDR1 SGHRS, CDR2 YFSETQ. V lost 6 bases and J 2 bases, leaving 15 bases between the germline ends.

This clonotype was detected ten times or more. The rearrangement links TRBV21-1 to TRBJ2-1; the table's D call, TRBD2, has no DNA check behind it. TRBV21-1 is a listed pseudogene. This CDR3 spans 15 amino acids. The CDR3 is CASSKKREIYNEQFF. The CDR3, as DNA: TGTGCCAGCAGCAAAAAGCGGGAAATTTACAATGAGCAGTTCTTC.

This clonotype was seen ten or more times. This chain uses TRBV15 with TRBJ1-1; no clear D gene. With 5 bases removed from V and 1 base from J, the gap between germline ends came to 14 bases. The CDR3 has 15 amino acids. CDR1 is LNHNV and CDR2 is YYDKDF in the germline V gene (reference sequence). As DNA, the CDR3 is TGTGCCACCAGCCGCTCAACGGAGGCGAACACTGAAGCTTTCTTT. Its protein is CATSRSTEANTEAFF.

The CDR3 loop is CSARPTGLSYNEQFF. The CDR3, as DNA: TGCAGTGCTAGACCCACGGGACTTTCCTACAATGAGCAGTTCTTC. The rearrangement links TRBV20-1 to TRBJ2-1; TRBD2 is a possible D gene (6 bases). The CDR3 has 15 residues. The V gene's germline CDR1 is DFQATT and CDR2 SNEGSKA (reference sequence). Trimming stripped 2 bases from V and 1 base from J, with 12 bases between.

This clonotype occurred many times. The rearrangement uses TRBV5-1 and TRBJ2-5; D not certain. This CDR3 has 14 residues. The V gene's germline CDR1 is SGHRS and CDR2 YFSETQ. Deletions cut 0 bases from V and 2 bases from J, with 8 bases between. CDR3 nucleotide sequence: TGCGCCAGCAGCTTGGAGGTCAGACAAGAGACCCAGTACTTC. Encoded protein: CASSLEVRQETQYF.

This clonotype was recorded at least ten times. The chain links TRBV7-8 to TRBJ2-3; no clear D gene. CDR3 length: 12 amino acids. V was trimmed by 4 bases and J by 6 bases, leaving 8 bases between them. Germline values: CDR1 SGHVS, CDR2 FQNEAQ. CDR3 region: CASSSRVDTQYF. CDR3 DNA sequence: TGTGCCAGCAGCTCCCGGGTCGATACGCAGTATTTT.

This clonotype showed up many times. V and J are TRBV11-2 and TRBJ2-1; D call uncertain. The CDR3 has 13 residues. In germline, CDR1 is SGHAT, CDR2 FQNNGV. V was clipped by 2 bases and J by 8 bases, with 10 bases between them. CDR3 in amino acids: CASSLTSWHEQFF. CDR3 in DNA: TGTGCCAGCAGCTTAACCAGTTGGCATGAGCAGTTCTTC.

This clonotype has a count of ten or more. The chain uses TRBV6-1 and TRBJ1-4, with 8 bases that match TRBD1. CDR3 length: 13 amino acids. The germline V gene encodes CDR1 MNHNS and CDR2 SASEGT. V gave up 7 bases and J gave up 8 bases; unmatched junction bases: 6. The CDR3 DNA follows: TGTGCCAGCAAGGACAGGGCCTGGGAAAAACTGTTTTTT. Residues: CASKDRAWEKLFF.

The chain recombines TRBV29-1 with TRBJ2-7; perhaps TRBD2 as D (5 bases). This CDR3 is built from 13 residues. The V end lost 4 bases, the J end lost 0 bases, and 10 bases lay between the germline ends. Germline CDR1 is SQVTM and CDR2 is ANQGSEA. The CDR3 nucleotides read TGCAGCGTTGGGACTCGCAGCTCCTACGAGCAGTACTTC. The encoded protein is CSVGTRSSYEQYF.

The sample holds many counts of this clonotype. This chain joins TRBV6-1 and TRBJ1-2, with unresolved D. This CDR3 is 12 amino acids long. The V end lost 10 bases, the J end lost 4 bases, and 13 bases lay between the germline ends. Germline CDR1 is MNHNS and CDR2 is SASEGT. In nucleotides, the CDR3 is TGTGCCACTCCGACTGGATTCTATGGCTACACCTTC. It translates to CATPTGFYGYTF.

This sequence joins TRBV18 and TRBJ1-4; D gene ambiguous. V lost 3 bases and J lost 2, with 7 bases in between. Germline assignment: CDR1 KGHSH and CDR2 LQKENI. The CDR3 sequence is 14 residues long. This CDR3 is CASSPPGTNEKLFF. CDR3 bases: TGTGCCAGCTCACCTCCTGGGACTAATGAAAAACTGTTTTTT.

In this sample, this clonotype turned up many times. This chain's CDR3 is CASSVRTNRNGLEQFF. The CDR3 DNA follows: TGTGCCAGCAGCGTCAGGACTAATCGCAACGGGCTGGAGCAGTTCTTC. This chain joins TRBV5-4 and TRBJ2-1, with a tentative D call TRBD2 (6 bases). Germline V gene lookup returns CDR1 SGHNT and CDR2 YYREEE (reference sequence). Between the trimmed V and J ends, which lost 4 bases and 10 bases, there was a span of 24 bases. The CDR3 runs 16 residues.

This clonotype showed up many times. V usage is TRBV7-2 and J usage is TRBJ2-3; D gene unclear. CDR3 length: 15 residues. Germline V gene sequence: CDR1 SGHTA, CDR2 FQGNSA. V was clipped by 4 bases and J by 3 bases, with 14 bases between them. The CDR3 sequence is CASSSRRVRTDTQYF. The CDR3 DNA follows: TGTGCCAGCAGCTCCCGCCGGGTGAGGACAGATACGCAGTATTTT.

There are a few counts of this clonotype. The V gene is TRBV12-3 or TRBV12-4, the J gene TRBJ2-6, with D hard to call. Trimming removed 5 bases from V and 4 bases from J, with 9 bases in between. The CDR3 sequence is 14 residues long. The CDR3 reads CASSQPGGANVLTF. DNA for the CDR3: TGTGCCAGCAGTCAGCCCGGGGGGGCCAACGTCCTGACTTTC.

In this sample, this clonotype turned up many times. The chain couples TRBV20-1 to TRBJ2-7; D may be TRBD2 (6 bases). Trimming cost V 4 bases and J 6 bases, with 19 bases left between them. The CDR3 length is 14 residues. Germline V gene lookup returns CDR1 DFQATT and CDR2 SNEGSKA (reference sequence). CDR3 sequence: CSAIPGLPQGEQYF. The CDR3 bases are TGCAGTGCTATACCGGGACTCCCTCAAGGCGAGCAGTACTTC.

This CDR3 is CASSLAREDYEQYF. DNA for the CDR3: TGTGCCAGCAGCTTAGCCAGGGAGGACTACGAGCAGTACTTC. This chain connects TRBV7-2 to TRBJ2-7; D possibly corresponds to TRBD2 (6 bases). Trimming took 0 bases from V and 3 from J, leaving 9 bases between them. This CDR3 spans 14 amino acids. Germline V gene lookup returns CDR1 SGHTA and CDR2 FQGNSA.

The rearrangement links TRBV20-1 to TRBJ1-1, with D uncertain. The CDR3 runs 14 residues. The V end was cut by 2 bases, the J end by 3 bases, with 13 bases between. Germline V gene sequence: CDR1 DFQATT, CDR2 SNEGSKA (reference sequence). This CDR3 is CSARPILIDTEAFF. CDR3 nucleotide sequence: TGCAGTGCTAGACCAATACTCATCGACACTGAAGCTTTCTTT.

This clonotype was seen many times. The V and J genes are TRBV5-1 and TRBJ2-3; D may be TRBD1 (6 bases). Germline CDR1 is SGHRS and CDR2 is YFSETQ. The CDR3 is made up of 16 amino acids. V lost 0 bases to trimming and J lost 2 bases, with 13 bases between them. The CDR3 nucleotides read TGCGCCAGCAGCTTGGAAGGGGGAAGGACCACAGATACGCAGTATTTT. Residues: CASSLEGGRTTDTQYF.